This paragraph covers one T cell receptor (beta chain) sequence. What it binds is unknown. The sample originates from a study of OX40 agonist ivuxolimab in advanced cancers. General study findings and limits: CD8+ T cells showed, on average, more clonal expansion than CD4+ cells.

This CDR3 is built from 16 residues. Per germline, CDR1 SGHVS and CDR2 FQNEAQ. The V and J ends lost 2 bases and 0 bases respectively, with 10 bases between them. TCRdb's copy holds only in-frame clones and misses some; the assay was immunoSEQ multiplex PCR. The sample has about 45,000 clones; roughly 90% are singletons. This rearrangement joins TRBV7-8 to TRBJ2-2; D not resolved. This receptor was obtained from an adult with an advanced solid tumor such as melanoma, head and neck, liver or kidney cancer. Sequenced here: CD4+ or CD8+ T cells sorted from blood, sampled in a trial of the OX40 agonist ivuxolimab. CDR3 nucleotides: TGTGCCAGCAGCTTAATCCGCGCGTCGAACACCGGGGAGCTGTTTTTT. Translating it yields CASSLIRASNTGELFF.